Following are 14 T cell receptor beta chains from one sample sequenced in a study of blood T cell repertoires in COVID-19. Profiled with immunoSEQ multiplex PCR; TCRdb holds only in-frame clones, not every one. Of about 52,000 clones listed, about nine tenths are singletons. Sequencing input: peripheral blood. Source of these receptors: a man aged 65 to 85 with acute or convalescent COVID-19.

The rearrangement joins TRBV19 to TRBJ1-1, with a tentative D call TRBD1 (5 bases). Trimming took off 7 bases at V and 6 bases at J, with 21 bases between the two ends. Germline V gene data show CDR1 as LNHDA and CDR2 as SQIVND (reference sequence). CDR3 length: 15 residues. CDR3 residues: CASTYSGGTLAEAFF. The CDR3, as DNA: TGTGCCAGTACCTATAGCGGGGGGACTCTGGCTGAAGCTTTCTTT.

V is TRBV28 and J is TRBJ2-2; 7 bases line up with TRBD1. Germline V gives CDR1 MDHEN, CDR2 SYDVKM. This CDR3 comprises 14 residues. The J segment lost 1 base and the V segment lost 10 bases, leaving 6 bases of the junction unmatched. CDR3 DNA: TGTGCCATAAGACAGGGAATGAACACCGGGGAGCTGTTTTTT. Its protein is CAIRQGMNTGELFF. Complete variable domain (other parts from reference TRBV28 and TRBJ2-2): DVKVTQSSRYLVKRTGEKVFLECVQDMDHENMFWYRQDPGLGLRLIYFSYDVKMKEKGDIPEGYSVSREKKERFSLILESASTNQTSMYLCAIRQGMNTGELFFGEGSRLTVL.

The V gene is TRBV6-2 or TRBV6-3, the J gene TRBJ1-1; D gene unclear. V lost 5 bases, J lost 4 bases, and 11 bases lay in between. This CDR3 region has 13 residues. Germline lookup yields CDR1 MNHEY and CDR2 SVGEGT. The CDR3 sequence: CASSPGEVTEAFF. CDR3 in DNA: TGTGCCAGCAGTCCCGGGGAGGTCACTGAAGCTTTCTTT.

The genes are TRBV10-3 and TRBJ2-3, with D possibly being TRBD2 (6 bases). Between the trimmed V and J ends, which lost 0 bases and 5 bases, there was a span of 12 bases. CDR3 length equals 15 residues. Germline V gene lookup returns CDR1 ENHRY and CDR2 SYGVKD. In DNA form, the CDR3 reads TGTGCCATCAGTGAGTCAACCGGGACTGGAGATACGCAGTATTTT. As protein: CAISESTGTGDTQYF.

The CDR3 bases are TGTGCCAGCCTGGGGGGTCAGGCGAACACTGAAGCTTTCTTT. This gives the protein CASLGGQANTEAFF. The chain joins TRBV28 to TRBJ1-1; D is possibly TRBD1 (5 bases). The CDR3 runs to 14 residues. The V gene's germline CDR1 is MDHEN and CDR2 SYDVKM. The ends were cut back, 8 bases at V and 1 base at J, with 14 bases in the middle.

The CDR3 loop reads CASSLTSTGPYGYTF. The CDR3, as DNA: TGTGCCAGCAGCTTAACCTCGACAGGTCCCTATGGCTACACCTTC. The chain combines TRBV7-3 with TRBJ1-2; weak D call: TRBD1 (6 bases). Germline V gene sequence: CDR1 SGHTA, CDR2 FQGTGA. The V end lost 0 bases, the J end lost 4 bases, and 12 bases lay between the germline ends. The CDR3 extends over 15 amino acids.

The chain couples TRBV7-2 to TRBJ2-4, with TRBD1 matching over 8 bases. Germline assignment: CDR1 SGHTA and CDR2 FQGNSA. Trimming at V came to 4 bases and at J to 8 bases, leaving 7 bases not matched to a gene. The CDR3 covers 14 residues. In nucleotides, the CDR3 is TGTGCCAGCAGCTCTGGACAGGGAGTATACATTCAGTACTTC. Protein sequence: CASSSGQGVYIQYF.

The rearrangement uses TRBV6-6 and TRBJ1-2; TRBD1 matches 7 bases. The CDR3 is made up of 14 amino acids. Unmatched junction bases numbered 9, after V lost 5 bases and J lost 6 bases. Per the germline V gene, CDR1 is MNHNY and CDR2 is SVGAGI (reference sequence). The CDR3 loop reads CASSKQGFGDGYTF. The DNA for the CDR3 is TGTGCCAGCAGTAAACAGGGGTTCGGTGATGGCTACACCTTC.

The chain combines TRBV7-8 with TRBJ1-1; D is perhaps TRBD1 (6 bases). The CDR3 runs 13 residues. V gave up 5 bases and J gave up 7 bases, with 14 bases separating them. Looked up from germline, CDR1 is SGHVS and CDR2 is FQNEAQ. The CDR3 coding sequence is TGTGCCAGCAGCGTCGGGACATACCTTGAAGCTTTCTTT. Translated: CASSVGTYLEAFF.

This clone turned up a few times. V gene TRBV11-1 combines with J gene TRBJ1-1, with D perhaps TRBD1 (5 bases). This CDR3 region has 14 residues. V lost 8 bases and J 0 bases, leaving 13 bases between the germline ends. In germline, CDR1 is SGHAT, CDR2 FQDESV (reference sequence). The CDR3 loop reads CASEALGLNTEAFF. CDR3 sequence (DNA): TGTGCCAGCGAAGCTTTGGGGCTGAACACTGAAGCTTTCTTT.

V is TRBV19 and J is TRBJ2-1; a weak D match, TRBD2 (6 bases). CDR1 and CDR2 (germline): LNHDA, SQIVND (reference sequence). V was trimmed by 7 bases and J by 0 bases, leaving 13 bases between them. The CDR3 covers 15 residues. The CDR3 spells CASMVAASSYNEQFF. In DNA form, the CDR3 reads TGTGCCAGTATGGTAGCGGCTAGCTCCTACAATGAGCAGTTCTTC.

This chain connects TRBV6-2 or TRBV6-3 to TRBJ2-5; weak D call: TRBD1 (5 bases). CDR3 length: 16 residues. Per the germline V gene, CDR1 is MNHEY and CDR2 is SVGEGT. The V gene lost 2 bases and the J gene lost 5 bases, with 18 bases spanning the gap. CDR3 sequence (DNA): TGTGCCAGCAGTTACGTGGTGCAGTTGGGGCTCGAGACCCAGTACTTC. Amino acid sequence: CASSYVVQLGLETQYF.

The rearrangement joins TRBV24-1 to TRBJ2-2; 9 bases match TRBD2. The trim removed 4 bases at V and 3 bases at J, leaving 2 bases unmatched. This CDR3 has 15 residues. CDR1 KGHDR and CDR2 SFDVKD come from the germline V gene. CDR3 DNA sequence: TGTGCCACCAGTGACGCGGGAGGGCACACCGGGGAGCTGTTTTTT. Translated, it gives CATSDAGGHTGELFF.

This clone showed up just a few times. V gene TRBV5-4 combines with J gene TRBJ1-1, with D unclear. With 4 bases removed from V and 0 bases from J, the gap between germline ends came to 7 bases. The CDR3 consists of 13 residues. Germline values: CDR1 SGHNT, CDR2 YYREEE (reference sequence). The CDR3 loop is CASSRRMNTEAFF. The CDR3 DNA follows: TGTGCCAGCAGCAGGAGAATGAACACTGAAGCTTTCTTT.